The rows below give T cell receptor beta chains drawn from one sample of a study of tissue T cells after allogeneic stem cell transplantation. Repertoires were generated with immunoSEQ multiplex PCR, while TCRdb's copy carries only in-frame clones and drops some. The table includes around 24,000 clones, about 89% detected once. This specimen was blood, taken before transplantation. These receptors were obtained from an older male donor who later had graft-versus-host disease after an allogeneic stem cell transplant. Both conserved end residues are part of each CDR3. The D gene is left open where the match is weak. Not all rows give a size; the values are once, few, many and, for expanded clones, a class.

TRBJ1-3 | NA | TRBV11-3 | NA | CASCRPCPSGNTIYF | TGTGCCAGCTGCAGGCCCTGCCCCTCTGGAAACACCATATATTTT
TRBJ2-7 | TRBD1 | TRBV18 | NA | CASSPRGTGDEQYF | TGTGCCAGCTCACCACGGGGGACAGGGGACGAGCAGTACTTC
TRBJ1-1 | NA | TRBV29-1 | NA | CSVPPKGTEAFF | TGCAGCGTCCCTCCGAAGGGCACTGAAGCTTTCTTT
TRBJ2-7 | NA | TRBV3-1/TRBV3-2 | NA | CASSQVAGHEQYF | TGTGCCAGCAGCCAAGTCGCAGGCCACGAGCAGTACTTC
TRBJ1-5 | NA | TRBV28 | NA | CASQEGDQPQHF | TGTGCCAGCCAGGAGGGAGATCAGCCCCAGCATTTT
TRBJ1-2 | NA | TRBV7-9 | NA | CASSLGVGRDGYTF | TGTGCCAGCAGCTTAGGAGTAGGGCGGGACGGCTACACCTTC
TRBJ1-1 | NA | TRBV19 | NA | CASTASRGSEAFF | TGTGCCAGTACTGCCTCACGGGGGTCTGAAGCTTTCTTT
TRBJ2-3 | TRBD2 | TRBV7-2 | NA | CASSLVGGVGDTQYF | TGTGCCAGCAGCTTAGTCGGGGGGGTGGGAGATACGCAGTATTTT
TRBJ1-5 | NA | TRBV7-6 | NA | CASSVDGVGNQPQHF | TGTGCCAGCAGCGTGGACGGAGTAGGCAATCAGCCCCAGCATTTT
TRBJ2-6 | NA | TRBV19 | NA | CASSARVAGANVLTF | TGTGCCAGTAGTGCCCGGGTGGCTGGGGCCAACGTCCTGACTTTC
TRBJ2-5 | NA | TRBV5-5 | few | CASSRLSSNQETQYF | TGTGCCAGCAGCCGCTTGAGTAGCAACCAAGAGACCCAGTACTTC
TRBJ1-3 | TRBD1 | TRBV11-2 | NA | CASSSGTGSGNTIYF | TGTGCCAGCAGCTCCGGGACAGGCTCTGGAAACACCATATATTTT
TRBJ1-4 | TRBD1 | TRBV25-1 | NA | CASTGQAREKLFF | TGTGCCAGCACGGGACAGGCGAGGGAAAAACTGTTTTTT
TRBJ1-3 | NA | TRBV5-6 | NA | CASSLGGNGNTIYF | TGTGCCAGCAGCTTAGGAGGTAATGGAAACACCATATATTTT
TRBJ2-7 | NA | TRBV3-1/TRBV3-2 | NA | CASSRDGGGGEQYF | TGTGCCAGCAGCCGTGACGGGGGCGGGGGCGAGCAGTACTTC
TRBJ1-2 | TRBD1 | TRBV7-2 | NA | CASSPGQGYYGYTF | TGTGCCAGCAGCCCAGGACAGGGGTACTATGGCTACACCTTC
TRBJ2-3 | TRBD1 | TRBV28 | NA | CARRQGATDTQYF | TGTGCCAGAAGACAGGGGGCCACAGATACGCAGTATTTT